The 6 T cell receptor beta chains below all came from one sample that was sequenced in a study of vaccination effects on CD4 cells after COVID-19. Antigen specificity for these receptors is unknown. TCRdb's copy holds only in-frame clones and misses some; the assay was immunoSEQ multiplex PCR. The sample has approximately 37,000 clones, over 60% seen once. ViraFEST assay sequencing came after antigen-specific CD4+ T cells were expanded with viral peptide pools. After around nine days in culture, the CD4+ T cells were isolated. A PCR test confirmed that the person had SARS-CoV-2 infection between March and December 2020. Material: CD4+ T cells from PBMCs cultured with a peptide pool, obtained before COVID-19 vaccination. These receptors originate from a human donor who had a prior SARS-CoV-2 infection.

By sample share, this clone is hyperexpanded. The rearrangement uses TRBV30 and TRBJ1-1, with 7 nucleotides matching TRBD1. Losses at the gene ends were 2 bases for V and 2 bases for J; bases not matched to a gene: 2. The CDR3 covers 13 residues. Germline CDR1 and CDR2: GTSNPN and SVGIG (reference sequence). The CDR3 nucleotides are TGTGCCTGGAGTAGGGACAGTAACACTGAAGCTTTCTTT. It translates to CAWSRDSNTEAFF.

J is TRBJ1-1 and V is TRBV6-5; 7 positions agree with TRBD1. The CDR3 has 11 residues. The V gene end was trimmed by 9 bases and the J gene end by 5 bases; junction bases not matched to a gene: 3. Germline lookup yields CDR1 MNHEY and CDR2 SVGAGI. The CDR3 here is CASRRGTEAFF. CDR3 in DNA: TGTGCCAGTCGCAGGGGGACTGAAGCTTTCTTT.

The chain employs TRBV6-2 or TRBV6-3 and TRBJ2-7; 15 bases agree with TRBD2. The V gene end was trimmed by 4 bases and the J gene end by 2 bases; junction bases not matched to a gene: 12. The CDR3 has 19 amino acids. From germline, CDR1 is MNHEY and CDR2 SVGEGT. The CDR3 sequence is CASSSRTSGRVLLPYEQYF. The CDR3 nucleotides are TGTGCCAGCAGTTCTCGGACTAGCGGGAGGGTCCTCCTCCCCTACGAGCAGTACTTC.

This clone has more than one count but fewer than ten. The V call is TRBV15, the J call TRBJ2-7; no firm D call. Trimming removed 5 bases from V and 4 bases from J, with 27 bases in between. This CDR3 spans 18 amino acids. The germline V gene has CDR1 LNHNV and CDR2 YYDKDF (reference sequence). This chain's CDR3 is CATSETGTFGVPIYEQYF. CDR3 DNA: TGTGCCACCAGCGAGACCGGAACGTTTGGCGTACCGATATACGAGCAGTACTTC.

V gene TRBV5-5 combines with J gene TRBJ2-7, with 9 positions matching TRBD1. This CDR3 is 14 amino acids long. V gave up 2 bases and J gave up 12 bases; unmatched junction bases: 12. Germline assignment: CDR1 SGHKS and CDR2 YYEKEE (reference sequence). CDR3 sequence: CASSFRDREGERYF. CDR3 coding DNA: TGTGCCAGCAGCTTCCGGGACAGGGAAGGAGAACGGTACTTC.

The chain links TRBV5-1 to TRBJ2-1, with 7 nucleotides matching TRBD2. CDR3 size: 15 residues. V gave up 0 bases and J gave up 4 bases; unmatched junction bases: 4. Germline V gene sequence: CDR1 SGHRS, CDR2 YFSETQ. The CDR3 reads CASSLDSGTYNEQFF. CDR3 DNA: TGCGCCAGCAGCTTGGACAGCGGGACTTACAATGAGCAGTTCTTC.